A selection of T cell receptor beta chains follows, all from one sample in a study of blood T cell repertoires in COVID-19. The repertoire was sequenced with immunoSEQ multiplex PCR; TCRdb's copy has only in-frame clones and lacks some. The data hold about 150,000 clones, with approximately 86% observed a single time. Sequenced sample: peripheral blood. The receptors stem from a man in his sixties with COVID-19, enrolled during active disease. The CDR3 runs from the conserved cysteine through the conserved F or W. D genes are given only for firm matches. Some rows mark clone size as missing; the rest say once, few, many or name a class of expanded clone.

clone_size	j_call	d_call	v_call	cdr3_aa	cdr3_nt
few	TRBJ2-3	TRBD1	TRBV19	CASKVRGMGADTQYF	TGTGCCAGCAAAGTCAGGGGGATGGGCGCAGATACGCAGTATTTT
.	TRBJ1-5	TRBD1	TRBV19	CASTAPPGQMYSNQPQHF	TGTGCCAGTACCGCTCCACCGGGACAGATGTATAGCAATCAGCCCCAGCATTTT
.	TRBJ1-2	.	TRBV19	CASSIPGYTNYGYTF	TGTGCCAGTAGTATCCCAGGCTATACAAACTATGGCTACACCTTC
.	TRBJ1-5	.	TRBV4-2	CASSLDDSLNQPQHF	TGTGCCAGCAGCCTTGACGACAGCCTCAATCAGCCCCAGCATTTT
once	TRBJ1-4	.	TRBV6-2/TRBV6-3	CASSLHPGGVNEKLFF	TGTGCCAGCAGTCTTCATCCGGGAGGAGTTAATGAAAAACTGTTTTTT
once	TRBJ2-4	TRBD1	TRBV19	CASSPTGEIAKNIQYF	TGTGCCAGTAGTCCGACAGGGGAAATAGCCAAAAACATTCAGTACTTC
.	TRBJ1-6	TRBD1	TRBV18	CASSAQRQGANSPLHF	TGTGCCAGCTCAGCGCAACGACAGGGGGCTAATTCACCCCTCCACTTT
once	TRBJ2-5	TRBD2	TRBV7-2	CASSLALAGGPETQYF	TGTGCCAGCAGCTTAGCTCTAGCGGGGGGGCCGGAGACCCAGTACTTC
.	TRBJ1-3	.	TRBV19	CASSIFHAGTGNTIYF	TGTGCCAGTAGTATTTTCCACGCAGGGACTGGAAACACCATATATTTT
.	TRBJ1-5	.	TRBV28	CASSLGRGGSNQPQHF	TGTGCCAGCAGTTTAGGGAGGGGGGGTAGCAATCAGCCCCAGCATTTT
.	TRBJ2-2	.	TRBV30	CAWSSGGTGELFF	TGTGCCTGGAGTTCCGGCGGCACCGGGGAGCTGTTTTTT
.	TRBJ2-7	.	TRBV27	CASSLVDRPYEQYF	TGTGCCAGCAGTTTAGTCGACAGACCCTACGAGCAGTACTTC
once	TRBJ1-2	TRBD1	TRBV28	CASSSIGAGTGGAGLYGYTF	TGTGCCAGCAGTTCAATTGGGGCCGGGACAGGGGGCGCGGGGCTCTATGGCTACACCTTC
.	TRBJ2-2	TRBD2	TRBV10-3	CAIQPSGGGNTGELFF	TGTGCCATTCAACCGTCGGGCGGGGGGAACACCGGGGAGCTGTTTTTT
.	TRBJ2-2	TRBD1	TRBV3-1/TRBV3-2	CASRSGQGRTGELFF	TGTGCCAGCAGATCCGGACAGGGGAGGACCGGGGAGCTGTTTTTT